Detailed here is one T cell receptor (beta chain). There is no known antigen for this receptor. There are no base qualities to consult, and no much larger clone falls within one base. CDR1 SEHNR and CDR2 FQNEAQ are derived from the germline V gene (reference sequence). The cysteine opens and the phenylalanine closes a CDR3 of 17 amino acids. CDR3 DNA only is kept here, 51 bases in frame from base 1. This sample stems from a study of blood T cells in healthy people across ages (dated by TCRdb to between 2014 and 2017). Concerning the study at large: In model experiments, template switching captured roughly one uniquely barcoded TCR beta cDNA molecule for every two T cells. Using deep sequencing normalized with unique cDNA molecular identifiers, the study measured how TCR beta repertoire diversity changes with age. The donors were divided into four age groups: young (average approximately 17 years), middle-aged (approximately 41), aged (about 60) and long-lived (roughly 82). Donors of different ages were randomly distributed across sequencing lanes to avoid experimental bias. For two donors (one aged 18 to 30 and one aged 80 or older), the study analyzed two additional independent replicas of 1 million unique cDNA reads from the same blood draw. Study-wide conclusions, independent of this receptor: The CMV infection status of donors was not known, potentially confounding age-related changes in expanded clonotypes. Conclusive comparison of naive and antigen-experienced compartments was prevented by the profiling of bulk unsorted PBMCs. Compared with the aged group, the long-lived group had more naive CD4+ T cells, fewer expanded clones and increased TCR diversity, suggesting age selection. There was a strong correlation between observed TCR beta diversity and the percentage of naive T cells measured by flow cytometry. Observed TCR beta diversity per million T cells fell roughly linearly with age, and a significant reduction was already apparent by age around 40. Total diversity estimates from one million sequenced T cells were considered lower bounds and underestimates.

The donors were 40 or so Caucasian individuals from Russia, aged roughly 6 to 100 years, who were systemically healthy. Around 10 milliliters of peripheral blood were collected from each donor into EDTA-treated Vacutainer tubes. PBMCs were isolated by Ficoll-Paque density-gradient centrifugation, with at least 6 million obtained per sample. Total RNA, at least 6 micrograms per sample, was extracted from PBMCs with Trizol reagent. For every donor, flow cytometry on a PBMC aliquot measured the percentage of naive CD45RAhigh/CD27high T cells. The library was generated by 5' RACE. TCRdb shows the sequencer as Illumina HiSeq 2500. A second roughly 6 to 12 cycle PCR used a sample-barcoded 5' primer and a J-beta primer mix. Each TCR beta cDNA molecule received a unique molecular identifier from a template-switch 5' adaptor carrying 12 random nucleotides. At least 2.5 million CDR3-containing paired-end reads were obtained from each sample. First-strand cDNA was synthesized from all RNA with the Mint cDNA synthesis kit, primed by a TRBC-specific oligonucleotide. Following uracil-DNA glycosylase treatment, a first 18-cycle PCR with universal primers M1SS and BC2_uni_R was performed on all cDNA. Concerning the study's data processing: For normalization, 1 million high-quality reads, each with a distinct molecular identifier, were randomly selected from each sample. Instead of being binned into consensus sequences, reads with shared molecular identifiers were discarded. MiTCR, run with a Q25 quality threshold and the strictest error-elimination algorithm, handled CDR3 identification, clonotype clustering and error correction. A nonparametric unseen species model with Euler transformation was used to estimate lower-bound total TCR beta diversity. TCRdb cleaned the public reads at Q25 with fastp, built clones with MiXCR and kept in-frame beta chains. CDR3 protein sequences are deduplicated, and each keeps its most common genes and DNA. The V and J calls shown here were made by TCRdb, not taken from the authors' results. The sample table lists about a million distinct CDR3 sequences, 35% to 45% of them with a count of one. The ten largest account for about 12% of the sample.

The TCR originated in a man aged 18 to 30 in good health. Sequencing was performed on blood. This chain is built from TRBV7-9 and TRBJ2-1; no confident D gene assignment can be made. The tail of the sequence fits TRBJ2-7 better, so the J call may be wrong. The CDR3 sequence is CASSLAERLSDYNEQYF. DNA sequence: TGTGCCAGCAGCTTAGCGGAGAGACTTTCGGATTACAATGAGCAGTACTTC.